This T cell receptor (beta chain) was sequenced in a study of chemoradiotherapy in HPV16-positive cancers. The ends were cut back, 5 bases at V and 4 bases at J, with 14 bases in the middle. There are 14 residues in the CDR3. The V gene's germline CDR1 is SGHTA and CDR2 FQGNSA. Over chemoradiotherapy, repertoires were sampled more than once. Study observations and caveats: HPV-specific T cells were functionally defined from only a couple of HPV16-positive patients. Candidate HPV-specific clones and E7-related TCR motifs grew in tumor during treatment.

Assay: immunoSEQ multiplex PCR; the TCRdb copy retains only in-frame clones and omits some. The sample has about 39,000 clones; 76% are singletons. Points on this clone: Antigen: not known.

Here the sequenced sample was blood, taken from a patient who underwent chemoradiotherapy. The rearrangement joins TRBV7-2 to TRBJ1-2; D might be TRBD1 (5 bases). The sequence derives from a human donor with HPV-associated anogenital cancer. CDR3 in amino acids: CASSPYDRTYGYTF. DNA for the CDR3: TGTGCCAGCAGCCCATATGACAGAACCTATGGCTACACCTTC.